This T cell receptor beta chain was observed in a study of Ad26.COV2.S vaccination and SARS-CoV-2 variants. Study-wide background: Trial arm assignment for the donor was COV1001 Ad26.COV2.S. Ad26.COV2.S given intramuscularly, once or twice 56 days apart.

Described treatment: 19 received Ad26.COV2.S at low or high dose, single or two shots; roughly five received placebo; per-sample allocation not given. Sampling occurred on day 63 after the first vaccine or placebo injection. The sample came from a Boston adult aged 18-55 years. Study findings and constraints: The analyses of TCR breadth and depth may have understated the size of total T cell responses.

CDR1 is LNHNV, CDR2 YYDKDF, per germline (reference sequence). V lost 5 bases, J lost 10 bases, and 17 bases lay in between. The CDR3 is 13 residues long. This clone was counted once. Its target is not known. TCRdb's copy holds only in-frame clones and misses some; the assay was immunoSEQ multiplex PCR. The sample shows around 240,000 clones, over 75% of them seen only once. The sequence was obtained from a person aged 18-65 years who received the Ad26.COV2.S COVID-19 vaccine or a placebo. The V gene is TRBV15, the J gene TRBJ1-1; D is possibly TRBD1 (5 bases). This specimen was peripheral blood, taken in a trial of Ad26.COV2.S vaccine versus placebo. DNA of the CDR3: TGTGCCACCAGCGGACGACTCCGGGACGGAGCTTTCTTT. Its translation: CATSGRLRDGAFF.